This TCR beta chain stems from a study of blood T cell repertoires in COVID-19. Study-wide context: The United States, Italy and Spain supplied acute and convalescent COVID-19 samples. The cDNA or gDNA used as material had been derived from T cells, B-cell-depleted T cells, or PBMCs.

In the original analysis: Nucleated cell counts were estimated from reference gene primer amplification. Produced via immunoSEQ multiplex PCR; TCRdb's table is partial and in-frame only. D and trimming were read from the DNA, whereas the V and J calls and clone size are those reported in that table. The data hold about 190,000 clones, with approximately 84% observed a single time. V lost 1 base, J lost 9 bases, and 7 bases stayed unmatched. CDR3 length: 15 amino acids. Germline CDR1 and CDR2: SEHNR and FQNEAQ (reference sequence). The sequencing input was peripheral blood. V is TRBV7-9 and J is TRBJ2-3; TRBD2 matches 10 bases. This clonotype originated in a woman aged 65 to 85 with active or convalescent COVID-19. The CDR3 DNA sequence: TGTGCCAGCAGCTTAGGACAGGCAGCGGGGGGGACGCAGTATTTT. It codes for CASSLGQAAGGTQYF.